The T cell receptor beta chain under discussion was sequenced for a study of blood T cell repertoires in COVID-19. Study in general: Samples of COVID-19 (acute and convalescent) were obtained from the United States, Italy and Spain. T cells, B-cell-depleted T cells, or PBMCs supplied cDNA or gDNA.

This clone was detected only once. Source study methods: It was from reference gene primer amplification that nucleated cell counts were estimated. The protocol was immunoSEQ multiplex PCR, while the TCRdb copy is restricted to in-frame clones and leaves out a portion. Clone size and V and J calls were adopted from that table, with D and trimming inferred from the DNA. The repertoire has 95,000 to 100,000 clones, about 89% of them found once; the top ten carry more than 9%. Trimming cost V 0 bases and J 6 bases, with 11 bases left between them. Germline loops: CDR1 SGHRS, CDR2 YFSETQ. The CDR3 contains 14 residues.

Sample: peripheral blood. This sequence joins TRBV5-1 and TRBJ2-3; possibly TRBD2 for D (5 bases). The source is a woman aged 25 to 39 with acute or convalescent COVID-19. The CDR3 region is CASSLVLSGDTQYF. The CDR3 nucleotides read TGCGCCAGCAGCTTGGTCCTCTCGGGGGATACGCAGTATTTT.